Listed here are 17 T cell receptor beta chains from one sample, sequenced in a study of T cell responses to AZD1222 COVID-19 vaccine. Sequencing used immunoSEQ multiplex PCR; TCRdb keeps in-frame clones, though not all of them. Altogether more than 95,000 clones are present, 85% to 90% being singletons, with the ten largest covering almost 4.5%. This material consisted of peripheral blood, taken 28 days after the second AZD1222 dose. The receptors come from an adult who received the AZD1222 COVID-19 vaccine.

The gene calls are TRBV19 and TRBJ2-7; no reliable D call. Trimming took off 5 bases at V and 3 bases at J, with 5 bases between the two ends. Germline loops: CDR1 LNHDA, CDR2 SQIVND (reference sequence). CDR3 length equals 11 residues. The CDR3 loop reads CASSPSYEQYF. The CDR3 region has the DNA TGTGCCAGTAGTCCCAGCTACGAGCAGTACTTC.

Here the CDR3 DNA reads TGTGCCAGCAGCAGGGGGGGCGGGTACGAGCAGTACTTC. As protein: CASSRGGGYEQYF. This sequence joins TRBV14 and TRBJ2-7, with a possible D match to TRBD2 (7 bases). The ends were cut back, 5 bases at V and 4 bases at J, with 12 bases in the middle. This CDR3 comprises 13 residues. CDR1 and CDR2 (germline): SGHDN, FVKESK.

The J gene is TRBJ2-3, the V gene TRBV5-6, with D possibly TRBD2 on 5 matching bases. The length of the CDR3 is 12 residues. Trimming cost V 6 bases and J 4 bases, with 9 bases left between them. The V gene's germline CDR1 is SGHDT and CDR2 YYEEEE. As DNA, the CDR3 is TGTGCCAGCAATAGAGGGTCAGATACGCAGTATTTT. This codes for CASNRGSDTQYF.

This chain joins TRBV7-9 and TRBJ1-5, with 7 bases fitting TRBD1. With V trimmed by 5 bases and J by 6 bases, 4 bases remained unmatched. CDR1 is SEHNR, CDR2 FQNEAQ, per germline (reference sequence). The CDR3 loop spans 13 amino acids. In nucleotides, the CDR3 is TGTGCCAGCAGCGACGGACAGGCTCAGCCCCAGCATTTT. Protein sequence: CASSDGQAQPQHF.

This chain joins TRBV19 and TRBJ2-7; the match to TRBD2 covers 14 bases. Germline V gives CDR1 LNHDA, CDR2 SQIVND (reference sequence). This CDR3 comprises 16 residues. CDR3 bases: TGTGTGCGACCGGGACTAGCGGGGGAAAAGGTCTACGAGCAGTACTTC. Translation: CVRPGLAGEKVYEQYF.

The chain is built from TRBV7-2 and TRBJ1-2; no clear D gene. V lost 1 base, J lost 7 bases, and 10 bases lay in between. The CDR3 runs to 13 residues. CDR1 and CDR2 from the germline V gene are SGHTA and FQGNSA. CDR3 in amino acids: CASSLEPLGGYTF. The CDR3 DNA sequence: TGTGCCAGCAGCTTAGAGCCTCTGGGTGGCTACACCTTC. Full variable domain (remainder filled in from reference TRBV7-2 and TRBJ1-2): GAGVSQSPSNKVTEKGKDVELRCDPISGHTALYWYRQSLGQGLEFLIYFQGNSAPDKSGLPSDRFSAERTGGSVSTLTIQRTQQEDSAVYLCASSLEPLGGYTFGSGTRLTVV.

The chain combines TRBV5-4 with TRBJ1-2; D not resolved. V was clipped by 2 bases and J by 2 bases, with 4 bases between them. CDR1 SGHNT and CDR2 YYREEE come from the germline V gene (reference sequence). This CDR3 is built from 12 residues. This CDR3 is CASSFGNYGYTF. The CDR3 nucleotides read TGTGCCAGCAGCTTCGGGAACTATGGCTACACCTTC.

The chain links TRBV6-5 to TRBJ1-5, with 8 nucleotides matching TRBD1. V trimming: 6 bases; J trimming: 2 bases; junction bases outside the gene matches: 6. The CDR3 covers 15 residues. Germline V CDR1 and CDR2: MNHEY, SVGAGI. The CDR3 nucleotides read TGTGCCAGCAGACAGGGGGAGGCAGGCAATCAGCCCCAGCATTTT. Translated, it gives CASRQGEAGNQPQHF.

This chain links TRBV6-5 with TRBJ2-7; 7 nucleotides line up with TRBD1. In germline, CDR1 is MNHEY, CDR2 SVGAGI. CDR3 length: 16 residues. Trimming cost V 0 bases and J 3 bases; bases outside gene matches: 8. This CDR3 is CASSYSTRQGNYEQYF. The CDR3 region has the DNA TGTGCCAGCAGTTACTCGACAAGACAGGGAAACTACGAGCAGTACTTC.

This clone appeared a few times. The chain recombines TRBV20-1 with TRBJ2-5, with D unresolved. Trimming pared 3 bases from V and 3 bases from J, leaving 8 bases between. Germline CDR1 is DFQATT and CDR2 is SNEGSKA (reference sequence). The CDR3 totals 12 residues. CDR3 region: CSASKWEETQYF. DNA of the CDR3: TGCAGTGCTAGTAAATGGGAAGAGACCCAGTACTTC.

The table lists this clone with a few counts. The chain has TRBV7-9 and TRBJ2-7; D is possibly TRBD1 (5 bases). Germline CDR1 and CDR2: SEHNR and FQNEAQ (reference sequence). CDR3 size: 11 residues. V shed 6 bases and J shed 4 bases, with 7 bases lying between them. CDR3 nucleotides: TGTGCCAGCAGGGGGCCTTACGAGCAGTACTTC. This codes for CASRGPYEQYF. Using reference TRBV7-9 and TRBJ2-7 for the parts outside the CDR3, the full variable domain is DTGVSQNPRHKITKRGQNVTFRCDPISEHNRLYWYRQTLGQGPEFLTYFQNEAQLEKSRLLSDRFSAERPKGSFSTLEIQRTEQGDSAMYLCASRGPYEQYFGPGTRLTVT.

V and J are TRBV27 and TRBJ1-1; 7 positions match TRBD1. V shed 3 bases and J 5 bases; nucleotides not matched to a gene: 6. Per the germline V gene, CDR1 is MNHEY and CDR2 is SMNVEV (reference sequence). The CDR3 spans 14 residues. DNA of the CDR3: TGTGCCAGCAGTTTTTGGGGACAGAGGACTGAAGCTTTCTTT. This translates into CASSFWGQRTEAFF.

The chain carries TRBV2 and TRBJ2-5, with D tentatively TRBD1 (5 bases). Germline V lookup: CDR1 SNHLY, CDR2 FYNNEI. The CDR3 sequence is 14 residues long. Trimming removed 2 bases from V and 6 bases from J, with 13 bases in between. The CDR3 DNA sequence: TGTGCCAGCAGTGAAAGGGGAATTGTCCAGACCCAGTACTTC. It codes for CASSERGIVQTQYF.

The chain uses TRBV11-2 and TRBJ1-1; the D gene is possibly TRBD1 (6 bases). This CDR3 region has 15 residues. V was pared by 4 bases and J by 3 bases, with 15 bases between. Germline V gene data show CDR1 as SGHAT and CDR2 as FQNNGV. The CDR3 loop is CASSSYRAVDTEAFF. The CDR3 coding sequence is TGTGCCAGCAGCTCGTACAGGGCGGTCGACACTGAAGCTTTCTTT.

The chain combines TRBV7-2 with TRBJ1-6, with TRBD1 identical over 9 bases. The germline V gene has CDR1 SGHTA and CDR2 FQGNSA. The CDR3 has 17 amino acids. Trimming removed 5 bases from V and 7 bases from J; junction bases left unmatched: 12. DNA for the CDR3: TGTGCCAGCAGCGCAGTAAAATACAGGGGGCCGAATTCACCCCTCCACTTT. Its translation: CASSAVKYRGPNSPLHF.

This clone was seen a few times. V gene TRBV7-2 combines with J gene TRBJ1-4, with D hard to call. From germline, CDR1 is SGHTA and CDR2 FQGNSA. The CDR3 loop spans 15 amino acids. Trimming cost V 1 base and J 4 bases, with 10 bases left between them. CDR3 in amino acids: CASSLDSGINEKLFF. The CDR3, as DNA: TGTGCCAGCAGCTTAGACAGTGGGATTAATGAAAAACTGTTTTTT.

This sequence joins TRBV6-2 or TRBV6-3 and TRBJ1-2, with D tentatively TRBD1 (5 bases). Trimming took off 2 bases at V and 6 bases at J, with 10 bases between the two ends. The CDR3 sequence is 13 residues long. Germline CDR1 is MNHEY and CDR2 is SVGEGT. This CDR3 is CASSYGAGNGYTF. In DNA, the CDR3 is TGTGCCAGCAGTTACGGGGCAGGTAATGGCTACACCTTC.